Listed below are T cell receptor beta chains from one sample, sequenced in a study of cytomegalovirus exposure and HLA in healthy donors. Clones were sequenced by immunoSEQ multiplex PCR, and TCRdb holds only the in-frame ones, with some missing. The sample lists fewer than 150,000 clones; approximately 76% were seen once. Material for sequencing was PBMCs. The receptors stem from a man between 45 and 60 years old in good health and CMV-seropositive. Both conserved end residues are trimmed from each CDR3.

j_gene: TRBJ2-3; v_gene: TRBV21-1; CDR3aa: ASSKMGSPSTDTQY
j_gene: TRBJ2-2; v_gene: TRBV7-9; CDR3aa: ASSQFQGIFTGELF
j_gene: TRBJ2-3; v_gene: TRBV6-4; CDR3aa: ASSVLAGTDTQY
j_gene: .; v_gene: TRBV2; CDR3aa: ASTGSGNYEQY
j_gene: TRBJ2-1; v_gene: TRBV19; CDR3aa: ASSTEAAPPRNEQF
j_gene: TRBJ2-2; v_gene: TRBV4-1; CDR3aa: ASSQDPSGTGRTGELF
j_gene: TRBJ1-1; v_gene: TRBV2; CDR3aa: ASSFAGASEAF
j_gene: TRBJ1-4; v_gene: TRBV6-1; CDR3aa: ASRKGQGTEKLF
j_gene: TRBJ1-5; v_gene: TRBV19; CDR3aa: ATPNARGSNQPQH
j_gene: TRBJ1-1; v_gene: TRBV10-1; CDR3aa: ASSEGLTTPS
j_gene: TRBJ2-6; v_gene: TRBV7-2; CDR3aa: ASSQGRAGANVLT
j_gene: TRBJ2-3; v_gene: TRBV4-2; CDR3aa: ASSQEPTADTQY
j_gene: TRBJ2-3; v_gene: TRBV5-1; CDR3aa: ASRWGVARDTQY
j_gene: TRBJ2-7; v_gene: TRBV5-6; CDR3aa: ASSPQGQDIYEQY
j_gene: TRBJ2-1; v_gene: TRBV11-3; CDR3aa: ASSPGGMSYNEQF
j_gene: TRBJ1-2; v_gene: TRBV4-1; CDR3aa: ASSPLGQGAYGYT
j_gene: TRBJ1-3; v_gene: TRBV28; CDR3aa: ASSLSRAGGDTIY
j_gene: TRBJ1-5; v_gene: TRBV27; CDR3aa: ASSLSGGPQH
j_gene: TRBJ2-1; v_gene: TRBV18; CDR3aa: ASSRESGGGEQF
j_gene: TRBJ2-2; v_gene: TRBV5-6; CDR3aa: ASSLVTPNTGELF
j_gene: TRBJ2-7; v_gene: TRBV10-3; CDR3aa: AISESPDTVGYEQY
j_gene: TRBJ2-3; v_gene: TRBV4-2; CDR3aa: ASSQRGTGGDTQY
j_gene: TRBJ1-1; v_gene: TRBV18; CDR3aa: ASSPRQGATEAF
j_gene: TRBJ2-1; v_gene: TRBV7-2; CDR3aa: ASSVLAGGVQVNEQF
j_gene: TRBJ1-2; v_gene: TRBV13; CDR3aa: ASSLGPGDGYT
j_gene: TRBJ2-7; v_gene: TRBV7-2; CDR3aa: ASRSNQGGTYEQY
j_gene: TRBJ2-2; v_gene: TRBV7-2; CDR3aa: ASSRGQLNTGELF
j_gene: TRBJ2-7; v_gene: TRBV7-9; CDR3aa: ASSLGQLNEQY
j_gene: TRBJ2-2; v_gene: TRBV28; CDR3aa: ASSLTGNTGELF
j_gene: TRBJ2-7; v_gene: TRBV10-3; CDR3aa: AISVAGGVEEQY
j_gene: TRBJ1-1; v_gene: TRBV6-5; CDR3aa: ASSSANTVTEAF
j_gene: TRBJ2-7; v_gene: TRBV18; CDR3aa: ASSGSSGSYEQY
j_gene: TRBJ1-1; v_gene: TRBV5-1; CDR3aa: ASNLGLTPNTEAF
j_gene: TRBJ2-5; v_gene: TRBV9; CDR3aa: ASSGTRLAGTETQY
j_gene: TRBJ2-2; v_gene: TRBV7-9; CDR3aa: ASSLVGGLGTGELF
j_gene: TRBJ1-2; v_gene: TRBV19; CDR3aa: ASLDSTLDGYT
j_gene: TRBJ2-2; v_gene: TRBV28; CDR3aa: ASSLRREYTGELF
j_gene: TRBJ1-2; v_gene: TRBV10-3; CDR3aa: AIVAGNDGYT
j_gene: TRBJ2-3; v_gene: TRBV6-8; CDR3aa: ASGLAGESDTQY
j_gene: TRBJ1-2; v_gene: TRBV6-6; CDR3aa: ASSYREQIIYGYT
j_gene: TRBJ2-7; v_gene: TRBV7-2; CDR3aa: ASSYQGGDYEQY
j_gene: TRBJ2-7; v_gene: TRBV5-6; CDR3aa: ASSLVGDEQY
j_gene: TRBJ1-4; v_gene: TRBV7-8; CDR3aa: ASSTRQTNEKLF
j_gene: TRBJ2-3; v_gene: TRBV5-1; CDR3aa: ASSTFGTGSTDTQY
j_gene: .; v_gene: TRBV5-1; CDR3aa: ASSIQGRTYEQY
j_gene: TRBJ2-7; v_gene: TRBV11-2; CDR3aa: ASIRGKEQY
j_gene: TRBJ2-1; v_gene: TRBV6-5; CDR3aa: ASSATTYNEQF
j_gene: TRBJ2-7; v_gene: TRBV7-2; CDR3aa: ASSRQGVYFDYEQY
j_gene: TRBJ1-5; v_gene: TRBV16; CDR3aa: ASSQWTGNQPQH
j_gene: TRBJ1-5; v_gene: TRBV5-6; CDR3aa: ASSSLRQRVSGNQPQH
j_gene: TRBJ2-7; v_gene: TRBV10-1; CDR3aa: ASSEPGSEQY
j_gene: TRBJ1-3; v_gene: TRBV13; CDR3aa: ASSRDITPGNTIY
j_gene: TRBJ2-7; v_gene: TRBV29-1; CDR3aa: SVERLLAGSYEQY
j_gene: TRBJ2-2; v_gene: TRBV11-2; CDR3aa: ASSLRSTGELF
j_gene: TRBJ2-7; v_gene: TRBV9; CDR3aa: ASSKGQTTYEQY
j_gene: TRBJ2-7; v_gene: TRBV6-5; CDR3aa: ASSAQGISYEQY
j_gene: TRBJ2-1; v_gene: TRBV7-9; CDR3aa: SSSLAILAGAIHNEQF